This T cell receptor (beta chain) was recovered during a study of blood T cells in healthy people across ages. Each individual donor underwent a draw of 8 to 10 milliliters of peripheral blood. The CDR3 spans 16 residues. The germline V gene encodes CDR1 LGHDT and CDR2 YNNKEL (reference sequence). This clonotype was seen more than once but under ten times. It was with a sample-barcoded 5' primer and a J-beta primer mix that a second PCR of about 7 to 12 cycles was run. Carrying 12 random nucleotides, a template-switch adaptor labeled each individual cDNA molecule. A single record per CDR3 protein comes from TCRdb applying MiXCR to the 5' RACE reads. This sample has over 550,000 distinct CDR3 sequences, with about 30% found just once.

The rearrangement links TRBV3-1 to TRBJ2-1, with D perhaps TRBD2 (7 bases). The J call may be in error: the DNA end matches TRBJ2-7 better. The receptor's source is a woman of 80 years or more in good health. The sequenced sample consisted of blood. CDR3 DNA: TGTGCCAGCAGCCCACGAGGGGGGGGCTCCTACAATGAGCAGTACTTC. This encodes CASSPRGGGSYNEQYF.